The sequence of this T cell receptor beta chain was determined in a study of T cell responses to AZD1222 COVID-19 vaccine. Study-wide results and limits: Spike-specific TCR breadth and depth went up after people got two AZD1222 doses. White British donors predominated, females outnumbered males, and clonal diversity was possibly underestimated. Researchers report vaccine-associated CD4 TCRs spanning spike, with dominance at 160-218 and 743-854.

Germline V gene data show CDR1 as MDHEN and CDR2 as SYDVKM. V shed 4 bases and J shed 2 bases, with 11 bases lying between them. The CDR3 is 14 amino acids. Sequencing used immunoSEQ multiplex PCR; TCRdb keeps in-frame clones, though not all of them. The data hold 75,000 to 90,000 clones, with 80% to 90% observed a single time. Both about-4-week and about-12-week second-dose recipients were combined. Comments on this clone: Its antigen remains unknown.

The specimen comprised peripheral blood, sampled 28 days after the second AZD1222 dose. The genes are TRBV28 and TRBJ1-1, with a possible D match to TRBD1 (5 bases). The receptor was isolated from an adult who received the AZD1222 COVID-19 vaccine. Here the CDR3 reads CASSSWTRNTEAFF. DNA of the CDR3: TGTGCCAGCAGTTCGTGGACACGAAACACTGAAGCTTTCTTT.